Sequencing of this T cell receptor (beta chain) was carried out in a study of OX40 agonist ivuxolimab in advanced cancers. Study-level background: Treatment received earlier with anti-PD-1, anti-PD-L1 or anti-CTLA-4 agents was allowed, and more than 35% had some.

Generated by immunoSEQ multiplex PCR, the TCRdb table keeps only in-frame clones and is missing some. The data show about 80,000 clones, about nine tenths seen once. V was shortened by 5 bases and J by 7 bases, with 8 bases between the two germline ends. This CDR3 has 12 residues. Germline lookup yields CDR1 SEHNR and CDR2 FQNEAQ (reference sequence). This sequence joins TRBV7-9 and TRBJ1-4; D uncertain. This clonotype was obtained from an adult with an advanced solid tumor such as melanoma, head and neck, liver or kidney cancer. The starting material was CD4+ or CD8+ T cells sorted from blood, obtained in a trial of the OX40 agonist ivuxolimab. The CDR3 DNA reads as TGTGCCAGCAGCCCTCAGACTGAAAAACTGTTTTTT. Protein: CASSPQTEKLFF.